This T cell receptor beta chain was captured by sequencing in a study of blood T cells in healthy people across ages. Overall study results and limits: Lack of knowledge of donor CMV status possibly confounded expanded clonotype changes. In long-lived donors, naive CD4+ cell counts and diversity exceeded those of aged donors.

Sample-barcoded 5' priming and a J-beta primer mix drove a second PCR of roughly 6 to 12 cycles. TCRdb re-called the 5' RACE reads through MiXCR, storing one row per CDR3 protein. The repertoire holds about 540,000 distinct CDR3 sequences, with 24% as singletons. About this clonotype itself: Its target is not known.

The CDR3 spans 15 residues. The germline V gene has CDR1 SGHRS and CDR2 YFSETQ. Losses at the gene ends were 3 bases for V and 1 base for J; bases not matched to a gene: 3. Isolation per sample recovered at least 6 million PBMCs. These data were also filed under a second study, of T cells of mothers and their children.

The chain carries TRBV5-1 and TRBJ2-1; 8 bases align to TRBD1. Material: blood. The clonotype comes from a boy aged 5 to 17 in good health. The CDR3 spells CASSWGQASYNEQFF. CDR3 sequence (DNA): TGCGCCAGCAGCTGGGGACAGGCATCCTACAATGAGCAGTTCTTC.